The 21 T cell receptor beta chains below all came from one sample that was sequenced in a study of cytomegalovirus exposure and HLA in healthy donors. PCR amplification relied on 60 Vbeta primers (plus 13 Jbeta primers). Clones were read by immunoSEQ multiplex PCR, and TCRdb kept only the in-frame ones, dropping some. The repertoire holds 55,000 to 80,000 clones, with roughly 73% as singletons. The sample taken for sequencing was PBMCs. Receptors were obtained from a man in his forties or fifties in good health and CMV-seronegative.

This rearrangement joins TRBV7-6 to TRBJ2-7; 10 nucleotides match TRBD1. CDR1 and CDR2 (germline): SGHVS, FNYEAQ. This CDR3 region has 15 residues. J lost 1 base, V lost 1 base, and 1 base had no gene match. CDR3 in DNA: TGTGCCAGCAGCTTAGGGACAGGGGGGTCCTACGAGCAGTACTTC. As protein: CASSLGTGGSYEQYF.

The CDR3 bases are TGTGCCAGCAGTGAATTCTTTGTGACAGGTGGGCAAGAGACCCAGTACTTC. Translating it yields CASSEFFVTGGQETQYF. This sequence joins TRBV25-1 and TRBJ2-5; tentatively, D is TRBD1 (6 bases). The germline gives CDR1 MGHDK, CDR2 SYGVNS. This CDR3 region has 17 residues. V lost 1 base to trimming and J lost 2 bases, with 17 bases between them.

The V call is TRBV5-5, the J call TRBJ2-1; 11 bases match TRBD1. This CDR3 comprises 18 residues. The V segment lost 4 bases and the J segment 4 bases; nucleotides outside the gene matches: 13. The germline gives CDR1 SGHKS, CDR2 YYEKEE (reference sequence). The chain's CDR3 is CASSRTGGAISNYNEQFF. Written as DNA, the CDR3 is TGTGCCAGCAGCAGGACAGGGGGCGCGATCTCGAATTACAATGAGCAGTTCTTC.

The chain has TRBV7-2 and TRBJ2-2, with 7 positions matching TRBD2. With 6 bases clipped from V and 0 bases from J, the junction kept 7 bases outside the gene matches. Germline CDR1 reads SGHTA; CDR2 reads FQGNSA. The CDR3 is 16 residues long. The CDR3 loop reads CASSPSGASNTGELFF. CDR3 in DNA: TGTGCCAGCAGTCCGAGCGGGGCATCGAACACCGGGGAGCTGTTTTTT. The whole variable domain, filled in from reference TRBV7-2 and TRBJ2-2, reads GAGVSQSPSNKVTEKGKDVELRCDPISGHTALYWYRQSLGQGLEFLIYFQGNSAPDKSGLPSDRFSAERTGGSVSTLTIQRTQQEDSAVYLCASSPSGASNTGELFFGEGSRLTVL.

The chain carries TRBV18 and TRBJ1-1; a possible D gene is TRBD1 (5 bases). The CDR3 has 16 residues. V lost 3 bases and J 3 bases, leaving 17 bases between the germline ends. CDR1 and CDR2 from the germline V gene are KGHSH and LQKENI. The DNA of the CDR3 is TGTGCCAGCTCACCCCCAGCACCTAGACAGTACACTGAAGCTTTCTTT. Translating gives CASSPPAPRQYTEAFF.

The chain couples TRBV5-1 to TRBJ2-5, with TRBD2 matching 9 bases. After removal of 2 bases from V and 5 bases from J, the junction contained 7 bases not matched to a gene. Germline V gene lookup returns CDR1 SGHRS and CDR2 YFSETQ. CDR3 length equals 15 residues. The CDR3 region is CASSFAGGPWETQYF. As DNA, the CDR3 is TGCGCCAGCAGCTTCGCGGGAGGGCCATGGGAGACCCAGTACTTC. The full variable domain, in which reference TRBV5-1 and TRBJ2-5 provide the parts outside the CDR3, is KAGVTQTPRYLIKTRGQQVTLSCSPISGHRSVSWYQQTPGQGLQFLFEYFSETQRNKGNFPGRFSGRQFSNSRSEMNVSTLELGDSALYLCASSFAGGPWETQYFGPGTRLLVL.

The chain carries TRBV19 and TRBJ2-1; 13 nucleotides agree with TRBD2. The germline gives CDR1 LNHDA, CDR2 SQIVND (reference sequence). Germline trimming cut 0 bases from V and 6 bases from J; bases unmatched to any gene: 5. This CDR3 has 17 amino acids. CDR3 loop: CASSIDWTSGRVNEQFF. As DNA, the CDR3 is TGTGCCAGTAGTATAGATTGGACTAGCGGGAGAGTCAATGAGCAGTTCTTC.

This chain connects TRBV28 to TRBJ1-6, with D tentatively TRBD1 (6 bases). CDR3 size: 15 residues. Per the germline V gene, CDR1 is MDHEN and CDR2 is SYDVKM. The V end was cut by 5 bases, the J end by 7 bases, with 15 bases between. The CDR3: CASSAPQGGNSPLHF. The CDR3 DNA reads TGTGCCAGCAGTGCCCCACAGGGCGGGAATTCACCCCTCCACTTT.

The CDR3 reads CASSQRTGEGSETQYF. The CDR3 nucleotides are TGTGCCAGCAGCCAACGGACAGGGGAGGGCTCAGAGACCCAGTACTTC. The chain links TRBV7-2 to TRBJ2-5, with TRBD1 matching 9 bases. With V trimmed by 5 bases and J by 4 bases, 11 bases remained unmatched. From germline, CDR1 is SGHTA and CDR2 FQGNSA. This CDR3 comprises 16 residues.

The chain carries TRBV6-5 and TRBJ2-5, with TRBD2 as a possible D gene (5 bases). Trimming took off 2 bases at V and 7 bases at J, with 14 bases between the two ends. There are 14 residues in the CDR3. Germline CDR1 and CDR2: MNHEY and SVGAGI. The CDR3 DNA reads TGTGCCAGCAGTTACCAGCTAGCCGAGGTGACCCAGTACTTC. This translates into CASSYQLAEVTQYF.

V gene TRBV2 combines with J gene TRBJ1-4; TRBD1 might be the D (6 bases). The germline CDR1 and CDR2 sequences are SNHLY and FYNNEI. The V end was cut by 5 bases, the J end by 5 bases, with 21 bases between. This CDR3 has 17 residues. CDR3 residues: CASSLIPRRTENEKLFF. The DNA of the CDR3 is TGTGCCAGCAGTTTAATTCCCCGTCGGACAGAGAATGAAAAACTGTTTTTT.

The chain joins TRBV28 to TRBJ1-4, with 8 nucleotides matching TRBD1. CDR3 length: 14 amino acids. The germline gives CDR1 MDHEN, CDR2 SYDVKM. V was pared by 4 bases and J by 6 bases, with 4 bases of the junction left unmatched. CDR3 in DNA: TGTGCCAGCAGTTCGCCAGGGGGCGATGAAAAACTGTTTTTT. Translated, it gives CASSSPGGDEKLFF.

The chain is built from TRBV11-2 and TRBJ2-5, with a weak D call TRBD2 (5 bases). CDR1 and CDR2 from the germline V gene are SGHAT and FQNNGV. V was shortened by 1 base and J by 3 bases, with 12 bases between the two germline ends. The CDR3 extends over 15 amino acids. Written as DNA, the CDR3 is TGTGCCAGCAGCTTAGGGCTAGCAGAAAAAGAGACCCAGTACTTC. It codes for CASSLGLAEKETQYF.

The rearrangement links TRBV7-2 to TRBJ2-1, with 10 nucleotides matching TRBD2. The junction had 11 bases not matched to a gene; V was cut back by 1 base and J by 5 bases. The length of the CDR3 is 18 residues. In germline, CDR1 is SGHTA, CDR2 FQGNSA. CDR3 residues: CASSLGAERGGWHNEQFF. As DNA, the CDR3 is TGTGCCAGCAGCTTAGGGGCTGAGCGGGGGGGGTGGCACAATGAGCAGTTCTTC.

The chain recombines TRBV5-4 with TRBJ2-3; 7 bases match TRBD2. V was pared by 4 bases and J by 0 bases, with 5 bases of the junction left unmatched. Germline V gives CDR1 SGHNT, CDR2 YYREEE (reference sequence). The CDR3 has 15 amino acids. The CDR3 here is CASSPQAGSTDTQYF. DNA of the CDR3: TGTGCCAGCAGCCCTCAAGCGGGGAGCACAGATACGCAGTATTTT.

Only one count was recorded for this clone. V and J are TRBV5-1 and TRBJ2-7, with TRBD2 as a possible D gene (5 bases). The CDR3 is 13 residues long. CDR1 and CDR2 (germline): SGHRS, YFSETQ. V was shortened by 4 bases and J by 3 bases, with 11 bases between the two germline ends. CDR3 nucleotides: TGCGCCAGCAGCGCCAACGGGATCTACGAGCAGTACTTC. Its translation is CASSANGIYEQYF.

V gene TRBV6-5 combines with J gene TRBJ2-1; perhaps TRBD2 as D (5 bases). Deletions cut 7 bases from V and 0 bases from J, with 13 bases between. The CDR3 covers 15 residues. CDR1 is MNHEY and CDR2 is SVGAGI in the germline V gene. CDR3 nucleotides: TGTGCCAGCAAGGTAGCGCGCTACTCCTACAATGAGCAGTTCTTC. Residues: CASKVARYSYNEQFF.

CDR3 coding DNA: TGTGCCAGCAGTCGTAATACAGGGTACGATCAGCCCCAGCATTTT. Translated, it gives CASSRNTGYDQPQHF. The rearrangement joins TRBV4-2 to TRBJ1-5; D perhaps matches TRBD1 (6 bases). Germline values: CDR1 LGHNA, CDR2 YNFKEQ. Trimming took off 6 bases at V and 5 bases at J, with 17 bases between the two ends. The CDR3 sequence is 15 residues long.

V usage is TRBV18 and J usage is TRBJ2-7, with TRBD1 as a possible D gene (5 bases). The CDR3 consists of 16 residues. The V end was cut by 3 bases, the J end by 1 base, with 16 bases between. From germline, CDR1 is KGHSH and CDR2 LQKENI. This CDR3 is CASSPGQGRNSYEQYF. The DNA of the CDR3 is TGTGCCAGCTCACCGGGCCAGGGTCGTAATTCCTACGAGCAGTACTTC.

In this sample, this clone turned up a few times. The J gene is TRBJ1-4, the V gene TRBV5-8; D unclear. V lost 0 bases to trimming and J lost 7 bases, with 13 bases between them. Germline values: CDR1 SGHTS, CDR2 YDEGEE. This CDR3 contains 15 residues. The CDR3: CASSLDRIAGEKLFF. For the CDR3, the DNA is TGTGCCAGCAGCTTGGATAGGATAGCGGGTGAAAAACTGTTTTTT. The full variable domain, rest sourced from reference TRBV5-8 and TRBJ1-4, is EAGVTQSPTHLIKTRGQQATLRCSPISGHTSVYWYQQALGLGLQFLLWYDEGEERNRGNFPPRFSGRQFPNYSSELNVNALELEDSALYLCASSLDRIAGEKLFFGSGTQLSVL.

This clone has just one count. This rearrangement joins TRBV5-1 to TRBJ1-2; no reliable D call. V was cut by 0 bases and J by 3 bases, with 12 bases left in between. Germline CDR1 SGHRS, CDR2 YFSETQ. The CDR3 sequence is 15 residues long. The CDR3 DNA sequence: TGCGCCAGCAGCTTGGCCCTGGGAGGGCACTATGGCTACACCTTC. This translates into CASSLALGGHYGYTF.